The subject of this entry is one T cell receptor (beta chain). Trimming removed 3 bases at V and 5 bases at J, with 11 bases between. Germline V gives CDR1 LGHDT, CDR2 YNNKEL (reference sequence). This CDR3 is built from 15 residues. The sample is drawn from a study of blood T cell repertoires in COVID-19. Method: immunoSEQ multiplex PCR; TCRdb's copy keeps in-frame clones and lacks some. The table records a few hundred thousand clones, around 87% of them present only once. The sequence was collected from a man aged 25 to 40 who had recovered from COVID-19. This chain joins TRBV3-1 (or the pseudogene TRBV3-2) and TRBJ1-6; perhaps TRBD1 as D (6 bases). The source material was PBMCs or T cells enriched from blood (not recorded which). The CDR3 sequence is CASSQGGADNSPLHF. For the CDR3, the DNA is TGTGCCAGCAGCCAGGGGGGGGCGGATAATTCACCCCTCCACTTT.